What follows are 23 T cell receptor beta chains derived from one specimen sequenced in a study of cytomegalovirus exposure and HLA in healthy donors. The PCR made use of 60 Vbeta and 13 Jbeta primers. Produced via immunoSEQ multiplex PCR; TCRdb's table is partial and in-frame only. This sample carries more than 110,000 clones, 73% of them seen once, and the ten largest clones take 1% to 1.5%. Sample: PBMCs. These receptors came from a woman in her thirties or forties in good health and CMV-seronegative.

CDR3 sequence (DNA): TGCGCCAGCAGCCAATTACAGGTGGCGGTCAGGAAGACTGAAGCTTTCTTT. Translating it yields CASSQLQVAVRKTEAFF. This chain links TRBV4-1 with TRBJ1-1; TRBD1 might be the D (5 bases). CDR1 is MGHRA, CDR2 YSYEKL, per germline. The CDR3 runs 17 residues. Trimming shortened V by 2 bases and J by 5 bases, and 21 bases separated the two germline ends.

Remarks on this clone: Other DNA sequences within the sample encode an identical CDR3. The rearrangement links TRBV7-3 to TRBJ1-2; TRBD1 matches 9 bases. Germline CDR1 reads SGHTA; CDR2 reads FQGTGA. This CDR3 region has 13 residues. The V and J ends lost 5 bases and 5 bases, in that order; junction bases with no gene match: 3. CDR3 nucleotides: TGTGCCAGCAGCCCGGACAGGGGTTATGGCTACACCTTC. Residues: CASSPDRGYGYTF.

The V gene is TRBV7-5, the J gene TRBJ1-4; the table calls TRBD1, which could not be checked here. TRBV7-5 is given as a pseudogene. This CDR3 is built from 14 residues. CDR3 bases: TGTGCCAGAAGCACGACAGGGCGAGGGGAAAAACTGTTTTTT. Encoded protein: CARSTTGRGEKLFF.

V usage is TRBV29-1 and J usage is TRBJ2-1; no definite D call. V was shortened by 2 bases and J by 10 bases, with 9 bases between the two germline ends. CDR1 and CDR2 (germline): SQVTM, ANQGSEA. This CDR3 region has 11 residues. The CDR3 reads CSVEQKSEQFF. CDR3 coding DNA: TGCAGCGTTGAACAGAAATCGGAGCAGTTCTTC.

This clone was picked up a small number of times. The V call is TRBV4-3, the J call TRBJ1-1, with D possibly TRBD1 on 5 matching bases. This CDR3 has 16 residues. Trimming took off 0 bases at V and 1 base at J, with 12 bases between the two ends. Germline V gives CDR1 LGHNA, CDR2 YSLEER. CDR3 bases: TGCGCCAGCAGCCAAGATGGGGCAGGGCGGAACACTGAAGCTTTCTTT. It translates to CASSQDGAGRNTEAFF.

This chain links TRBV9 with TRBJ1-1; D is possibly TRBD1 (5 bases). The CDR3 is 15 residues long. Looked up from germline, CDR1 is SGDLS and CDR2 is YYNGEE. V was pared by 4 bases and J by 5 bases, with 18 bases between. The CDR3: CASSLRREPGTEAFF. The CDR3, as DNA: TGTGCCAGCAGCCTGCGTCGGGAGCCAGGGACTGAAGCTTTCTTT.

The chain has TRBV18 and TRBJ1-5, with D maybe TRBD1 (5 bases). Trimming stripped 5 bases from V and 4 bases from J, with 9 bases between. Germline CDR1 and CDR2: KGHSH and LQKENI. The CDR3 length is 13 residues. CDR3 bases: TGTGCCAGCTCAGTACAGGAGAATCAGCCCCAGCATTTT. This gives the protein CASSVQENQPQHF.

The chain is built from TRBV2 and TRBJ1-1; the match to TRBD1 covers 11 bases. The CDR3 is 13 amino acids. Trimming at V came to 6 bases and at J to 6 bases, leaving 3 bases not matched to a gene. Looked up from germline, CDR1 is SNHLY and CDR2 is FYNNEI. CDR3 amino acids: CASRGQGASEAFF. CDR3 in DNA: TGTGCCAGCAGAGGACAGGGGGCTTCTGAAGCTTTCTTT.

This clone has just one count. This chain connects TRBV11-3 to TRBJ1-1; no definite D call. CDR3 size: 14 residues. Germline CDR1 and CDR2: SGHNT and YENEEA. V was pared by 0 bases and J by 0 bases, with 5 bases between. The CDR3 region is CASSLDGVNTEAFF. The CDR3 coding sequence is TGTGCCAGCAGCTTAGACGGGGTGAACACTGAAGCTTTCTTT. The entire variable domain, with the rest obtained from reference TRBV11-3 and TRBJ1-1, is as follows: EAGVVQSPRYKIIEKKQPVAFWCNPISGHNTLYWYLQNLGQGPELLIRYENEEAVDDSQLPKDRFSAERLKGVDSTLKIQPAELGDSAVYLCASSLDGVNTEAFFGQGTRLTVV.

This sequence joins TRBV7-8 and TRBJ2-5, with a possible D match to TRBD1 (6 bases). The length of the CDR3 is 16 residues. Trimming took off 5 bases at V and 2 bases at J, with 18 bases between the two ends. Germline loops: CDR1 SGHVS, CDR2 FQNEAQ. The CDR3 DNA reads as TGTGCCAGCAGCCCGTACAGGGCTTCCCCACAAGAGACCCAGTACTTC. It is translated as CASSPYRASPQETQYF.

This clone was seen only a few times. The chain recombines TRBV5-1 with TRBJ2-2; D is uncertain. Germline lookup yields CDR1 SGHRS and CDR2 YFSETQ. CDR3 size: 14 residues. Trimming took off 0 bases at V and 2 bases at J, with 5 bases between the two ends. The CDR3 DNA reads TGCGCCAGCAGCTTGGAAGCAAACACCGGGGAGCTGTTTTTT. Its translation: CASSLEANTGELFF.

V usage is TRBV19 and J usage is TRBJ2-7; D might be TRBD1 (6 bases). Per the germline V gene, CDR1 is LNHDA and CDR2 is SQIVND (reference sequence). V was trimmed by 5 bases and J by 2 bases, leaving 13 bases between them. This CDR3 comprises 14 residues. CDR3 region: CASSPTGSPYEQYV. The CDR3 region has the DNA TGTGCCAGTAGTCCTACAGGGTCTCCCTACGAGCAGTACGTC.

This chain uses TRBV5-1 with TRBJ2-5, with 9 positions matching TRBD2. Germline CDR1 and CDR2: SGHRS and YFSETQ. This CDR3 contains 15 residues. V lost 1 base to trimming and J lost 5 bases; unmatched junction nucleotides: 6. CDR3 protein: CASSLQAGGLETQYF. In DNA form, the CDR3 reads TGCGCCAGCAGCTTGCAAGCGGGGGGATTGGAGACCCAGTACTTC.

CDR3 bases: TGTGCCAGCAGTTTATCAGGACTTTATTCTGGAAACACCATATATTTT. As protein: CASSLSGLYSGNTIYF. The chain uses TRBV28 and TRBJ1-3; D remains ambiguous. The germline gives CDR1 MDHEN, CDR2 SYDVKM. V lost 1 base and J 1 base, leaving 11 bases between the germline ends. The CDR3 covers 16 residues.

The chain combines TRBV6-5 with TRBJ2-7, with D possibly being TRBD2 (6 bases). Trimming pared 5 bases from V and 0 bases from J, leaving 11 bases between. CDR1 is MNHEY and CDR2 is SVGAGI in the germline V gene. This CDR3 has 14 residues. The CDR3 spells CASSPGGSSYEQYF. As DNA, the CDR3 is TGTGCCAGCAGTCCTGGGGGGAGCTCCTACGAGCAGTACTTC.

The chain carries TRBV21-1 and TRBJ2-1; the table's D call, TRBD2, was not checked against the DNA. TRBV21-1 is a pseudogene. The CDR3 extends over 15 amino acids. This CDR3 is CASSKGLAGDNEQFF. CDR3 in DNA: TGTGCCAGCAGCAAAGGCCTAGCGGGGGATAATGAGCAGTTCTTC.

This clone has more than one count but fewer than ten. The chain is built from TRBV5-4 and TRBJ2-1; 8 positions agree with TRBD1. Germline V gene data show CDR1 as SGHNT and CDR2 as YYREEE (reference sequence). The length of the CDR3 is 15 residues. J was trimmed by 2 bases and V by 2 bases; bases with no gene match: 3. The CDR3 nucleotides are TGTGCCAGCAGCTTCTCACAGGGGGCCTACAATGAGCAGTTCTTC. It encodes CASSFSQGAYNEQFF.

V gene TRBV7-8 combines with J gene TRBJ2-1; maybe TRBD2 (7 bases). The CDR3 totals 18 residues. CDR1 is SGHVS, CDR2 FQNEAQ, per germline. V was pared by 5 bases and J by 2 bases, with 22 bases between. CDR3 DNA sequence: TGTGCCAGCAGCCCCCGGGGTTTCGCGGGGGCCGCCTACAATGAGCAGTTCTTC. Its protein is CASSPRGFAGAAYNEQFF.

The chain employs TRBV7-9 and TRBJ2-2; 10 nucleotides match TRBD2. Germline lookup yields CDR1 SEHNR and CDR2 FQNEAQ (reference sequence). The CDR3 contains 16 residues. V lost 2 bases, J lost 4 bases, and 4 bases stayed unmatched. In DNA, the CDR3 is TGTGCCAGCAGCTTACGCCTAGCGGGGGTCACCGGGGAGCTGTTTTTT. Its protein product is CASSLRLAGVTGELFF.

V and J are TRBV27 and TRBJ2-1; TRBD2 aligns across 7 bases. This CDR3 has 18 residues. Unmatched junction bases numbered 13, after V lost 5 bases and J lost 0 bases. The V gene's germline CDR1 is MNHEY and CDR2 SMNVEV (reference sequence). The CDR3 DNA reads as TGTGCCAGCAGTATCCCTCCCCCCCTAGCGGACTCCTACAATGAGCAGTTCTTC. Protein sequence: CASSIPPPLADSYNEQFF.

The chain combines TRBV5-1 with TRBJ2-3; no reliable D call. The V end lost 0 bases, the J end lost 0 bases, and 5 bases lay between the germline ends. Germline values: CDR1 SGHRS, CDR2 YFSETQ. There are 14 residues in the CDR3. Here the CDR3 DNA reads TGCGCCAGCAGCTTGGAGCCAAGCACAGATACGCAGTATTTT. Residues: CASSLEPSTDTQYF.

The chain is built from TRBV5-1 and TRBJ2-7; 7 bases fit TRBD1. The trim removed 3 bases at V and 3 bases at J, leaving 6 bases unmatched. CDR3 size: 14 residues. Germline loops: CDR1 SGHRS, CDR2 YFSETQ. CDR3 DNA: TGCGCCAGCAGCTGGGTATGGGACAGCTACGAGCAGTACTTC. This codes for CASSWVWDSYEQYF.

V gene TRBV5-5 combines with J gene TRBJ2-1; 7 bases agree with TRBD1. V dropped 4 bases and J dropped 5; count of bases not matched to a gene: 6. The CDR3 extends over 14 amino acids. Germline-derived CDR1 and CDR2 are SGHKS and YYEKEE (reference sequence). CDR3 sequence (DNA): TGTGCCAGCAGCAAGGGACAGCAAAACAATGAGCAGTTCTTC. Amino acid sequence: CASSKGQQNNEQFF.